This entry is about one T cell receptor beta chain. No antigen is known for it. TCR beta was sequenced from blood CD8+ and CD4+ T cells. Healthy donors served as the controls. They were matched for age and sex. Reverse transcription used roughly 0.5 to 1 ug RNA and random hexamers. TCR beta CDR3 was amplified by immunoSEQ covering 54 Vbeta and 13 Jbeta. TCRdb independently ran MiXCR on the immunoSEQ multiplex PCR reads; one entry per CDR3 protein. The repertoire has about 160,000 distinct CDR3 sequences, just over 90% of them found once; the top ten carry approximately 0.14%. The record originates from a study of CD8 T cells in Susac syndrome. General study findings and limits: As acknowledged by the study, its TCR sequencing and HLA analysis included a relatively small number of individuals.

The CDR3 contains 14 residues. In germline, CDR1 is LGHDT, CDR2 YNNKEL (reference sequence). V lost 7 bases to trimming and J lost 4 bases, with 16 bases between them. The sample consisted of CD4+ T cells from PBMCs. The chain links TRBV3-1 to TRBJ1-2; no reliable D call. The receptor's source is a human donor in good health. The CDR3 nucleotides are TGTGCCAGCACCCCCTCCCCGGGGTCCTATGGCTACACCTTC. This codes for CASTPSPGSYGYTF.